Below, 5 T cell receptor beta chains from the same sample are listed, as sequenced in a study of T-cell memory formation after mild COVID-19. TCRdb redid the calling of the 5' RACE reads with MiXCR, one entry per CDR3 protein. This sample yields 350,000 to 500,000 distinct CDR3 sequences, of which 18% are seen a single time; approximately 21% belongs to the top ten. The sequenced sample consisted of PBMCs or a T cell subset sorted from them (not recorded which). These receptors originate from a man between 18 and 29 years old who had mild COVID-19 (a few samples of this study predate the infection). Cell type and time point are not known.

This clonotype was found many times. The chain recombines TRBV4-1 with TRBJ2-5; 10 bases are a match to TRBD2. The CDR3 sequence is 15 residues long. Germline V gene data show CDR1 as MGHRA and CDR2 as YSYEKL. The V and J ends lost 5 bases and 4 bases, in that order; junction bases with no gene match: 7. The chain's CDR3 is CASSSRTSGGETQYF. DNA for the CDR3: TGCGCCAGCAGCTCCCGGACTAGCGGAGGAGAGACCCAGTACTTC.

This sequence joins TRBV19 and TRBJ2-7; 7 nucleotides align to TRBD1. CDR1 is LNHDA and CDR2 is SQIVND in the germline V gene (reference sequence). V lost 5 bases and J lost 3; bases outside the gene matches: 7. The length of the CDR3 is 14 residues. Here the CDR3 reads CASSSYGTVYEQYF. The DNA of the CDR3 is TGTGCCAGTAGTTCTTATGGGACAGTCTACGAGCAGTACTTC.

V gene TRBV6-2 or TRBV6-3 combines with J gene TRBJ1-5; 9 bases fit TRBD1. This CDR3 is built from 14 residues. The germline V gene has CDR1 MNHEY and CDR2 SVGEGT. V lost 7 bases to trimming and J lost 3 bases; unmatched junction nucleotides: 4. CDR3 in amino acids: CASNGQGINQPQHF. The CDR3 coding sequence is TGTGCCAGCAATGGACAGGGGATCAATCAGCCCCAGCATTTT.

CDR3 DNA sequence: TGCAGTGCTACTCAGGGCTCAGGTTCACCCCTCCACTTT. Protein: CSATQGSGSPLHF. This chain connects TRBV20-1 to TRBJ1-6; D might be TRBD1 (5 bases). The CDR3 totals 13 residues. Germline V lookup: CDR1 DFQATT, CDR2 SNEGSKA (reference sequence). V dropped 4 bases and J dropped 9 bases, with 13 bases sitting between them.

A few counts support this clonotype. The chain uses TRBV5-7 and TRBJ2-6; no reliable D call. TRBV5-7 is designated an ORF whose function remains uncertain. The CDR3 has 15 residues. Trimming took 1 base from V and 2 from J, leaving 7 bases between them. The CDR3 nucleotides read TGTGCCAGCAGCTTGATCGGAGCTGGGGCCAACGTCCTGACTTTC. Amino acid sequence: CASSLIGAGANVLTF.